This TCR beta chain was sequenced for a study of blood T cells in healthy people across ages. Of note for this clonotype: The antigen is not known.

No fewer than 6 million PBMCs went into each sample. A second about 7 to 11 cycle PCR used barcoded and J-beta primers. MiXCR, applied by TCRdb to the 5' RACE reads, yields one record per CDR3 protein. The data contain roughly 800,000 distinct CDR3 sequences, about three fifths of them singletons. Findings of the study overall: Age showed a roughly linear inverse relationship with TCR beta diversity per million T cells.

V shed 7 bases and J 5 bases; nucleotides not matched to a gene: 7. The CDR3 is 13 residues long. Looked up from germline, CDR1 is SQVTM and CDR2 is ANQGSEA. The V gene is TRBV29-1, the J gene TRBJ1-2; 10 positions match TRBD1. The source of this sequence is a man between 25 and 39 years old in good health. The sample consisted of blood. The DNA for the CDR3 is TGCAGCGCTGGAGGGGGACAGGGGTATGGCTACACCTTC. Encoded protein: CSAGGGQGYGYTF.